This T cell receptor beta chain was sequenced in a study of cytomegalovirus exposure and HLA in healthy donors. This clone was counted a few times. Germline V CDR1 and CDR2: LNHDA, SQIVND (reference sequence). The CDR3 length is 12 residues. V was clipped by 6 bases and J by 11 bases, with 14 bases between them. Profiled with immunoSEQ multiplex PCR; TCRdb holds only in-frame clones, not every one. The sample has 110,000 to 150,000 clones, roughly 81% seen once. Donors came from a validation cohort of over 100 subjects, distinct from the first 666-subject cohort. The material sequenced was PBMCs. The TCR sequence derives from a woman in her thirties in good health and CMV-seronegative. The V and J genes are TRBV19 and TRBJ1-5; a possible D gene is TRBD1 (6 bases). The CDR3 loop reads CASRLGEGAQHF. The CDR3, as DNA: TGTGCCAGTAGACTCGGGGAGGGGGCCCAGCATTTT.